Below, 23 T cell receptor beta chains from the same sample are listed, as sequenced in a study of CD8 T cells in Susac syndrome. RNA in amounts of 0.5 to 1 ug was reverse transcribed with random hexamers. TCRdb passed the immunoSEQ multiplex PCR reads through MiXCR, listing each CDR3 protein once. This sample has some 300,000 distinct CDR3 sequences; approximately 84% occur once, and the top ten carry about 0.11%. Sequences were obtained from CD8+ T cells from PBMCs. Source of these receptors: a human donor with multiple sclerosis.

V gene TRBV3-1 combines with J gene TRBJ2-7; 9 bases match TRBD1. Germline V gives CDR1 LGHDT, CDR2 YNNKEL (reference sequence). The CDR3 has 15 amino acids. Trimming took 5 bases from V and 2 from J; bases not matched to a gene: 7. The CDR3 DNA reads as TGTGCCAGCAGCTGGGGACAGGGCTCCACCTACGAGCAGTACTTC. This encodes CASSWGQGSTYEQYF.

The rearrangement joins TRBV7-9 to TRBJ2-5; 8 bases match TRBD1. V dropped 5 bases and J dropped 2; count of bases not matched to a gene: 10. Germline CDR1 reads SEHNR; CDR2 reads FQNEAQ (reference sequence). The CDR3 length is 16 residues. CDR3 in amino acids: CASSLLPGQGQETQYF. The DNA of the CDR3 is TGTGCCAGCAGCCTTCTACCTGGACAGGGACAAGAGACCCAGTACTTC. The full variable domain, its missing parts supplied by reference TRBV7-9 and TRBJ2-5, is DTGVSQNPRHKITKRGQNVTFRCDPISEHNRLYWYRQTLGQGPEFLTYFQNEAQLEKSRLLSDRFSAERPKGSFSTLEIQRTEQGDSAMYLCASSLLPGQGQETQYFGPGTRLLVL.

This sequence joins TRBV6-1 and TRBJ2-7; 8 positions agree with TRBD2. The V gene end was trimmed by 5 bases and the J gene end by 5 bases; junction bases not matched to a gene: 14. Germline loops: CDR1 MNHNS, CDR2 SASEGT. CDR3 length: 16 residues. CDR3: CASSPDYGTSSHEQYF. The CDR3 DNA follows: TGTGCCAGCAGTCCAGATTATGGGACTAGTTCCCACGAGCAGTACTTC.

The chain is built from TRBV11-2 and TRBJ1-5; D unresolved. This CDR3 contains 13 residues. V was clipped by 0 bases and J by 6 bases, with 6 bases between them. Germline CDR1 reads SGHAT; CDR2 reads FQNNGV. The CDR3 loop reads CASSLEWGQPQHF. The CDR3, as DNA: TGTGCCAGCAGCTTAGAATGGGGTCAGCCCCAGCATTTT.

The V call is TRBV4-1, the J call TRBJ2-7; no definite D call. CDR1 is MGHRA, CDR2 YSYEKL, per germline. The V end lost 1 base, the J end lost 2 bases, and 12 bases lay between the germline ends. CDR3 size: 15 residues. The CDR3 protein is CASSQGSPAPYEQYF. The CDR3 DNA sequence: TGCGCCAGCAGCCAAGGATCCCCTGCCCCCTACGAGCAGTACTTC.

This clonotype has only one observation. The chain couples TRBV27 to TRBJ1-6; TRBD1 matches 8 bases. The CDR3 contains 15 residues. Trimming at V came to 0 bases and at J to 9 bases, leaving 4 bases not matched to a gene. In germline, CDR1 is MNHEY, CDR2 SMNVEV (reference sequence). The CDR3 protein is CASSLSQGAISPLHF. CDR3 DNA sequence: TGTGCCAGCAGTTTATCCCAGGGGGCGATTTCACCCCTCCACTTT.

A single count supports this clonotype. The chain combines TRBV7-3 with TRBJ2-5; D is undetermined. The V end was cut by 0 bases, the J end by 0 bases, with 2 bases between. Germline CDR1 and CDR2: SGHTA and FQGTGA. CDR3 length: 13 amino acids. CDR3 amino acids: CASSLTDQETQYF. DNA of the CDR3: TGTGCCAGCAGCTTAACGGACCAAGAGACCCAGTACTTC. Drawing the rest from reference TRBV7-3 and TRBJ2-5, the complete variable domain is GAGVSQTPSNKVTEKGKYVELRCDPISGHTALYWYRQSLGQGPEFLIYFQGTGAADDSGLPNDRFFAVRPEGSVSTLKIQRTERGDSAVYLCASSLTDQETQYFGPGTRLLVL.

J is TRBJ2-7 and V is TRBV24-1; D call uncertain. CDR1 is KGHDR and CDR2 is SFDVKD in the germline V gene. The CDR3 consists of 12 residues. The V end lost 3 bases, the J end lost 1 base, and 3 bases lay between the germline ends. CDR3 DNA sequence: TGTGCCACCAGTGATGCATCCTACGAGCAGTACTTC. Translating it yields CATSDASYEQYF.

This chain joins TRBV12-3 or TRBV12-4 and TRBJ2-2, with 9 nucleotides matching TRBD2. The CDR3 consists of 17 residues. V lost 11 bases and J lost 4; bases outside the gene matches: 17. As DNA, the CDR3 is TGTGCCGGCCGAACGCGGAGGGAAGCGGGAGGCACCGGGGAGCTGTTTTTT. Amino acid sequence: CAGRTRREAGGTGELFF.

The chain recombines TRBV27 with TRBJ2-7; 7 bases align to TRBD2. CDR1 and CDR2 from the germline V gene are MNHEY and SMNVEV (reference sequence). The CDR3 consists of 15 residues. The trim removed 2 bases at V and 0 bases at J, leaving 4 bases unmatched. CDR3 amino acids: CASSLELASSYEQYF. The CDR3 coding sequence is TGTGCCAGCAGTTTAGAACTAGCGAGCTCCTACGAGCAGTACTTC.

The chain combines TRBV5-1 with TRBJ1-2; D call uncertain. Trimming removed 4 bases from V and 0 bases from J, with 4 bases in between. The CDR3 is 12 residues long. The V gene's germline CDR1 is SGHRS and CDR2 YFSETQ. CDR3 protein: CASSPTNYGYTF. CDR3 sequence (DNA): TGCGCCAGCAGCCCTACTAACTATGGCTACACCTTC.

This clonotype was found a few times. The chain carries TRBV7-3 and TRBJ2-1; D ambiguous. Germline CDR1 and CDR2: SGHTA and FQGTGA. The CDR3 is made up of 12 amino acids. The V gene lost 5 bases and the J gene lost 7 bases, with 9 bases spanning the gap. CDR3 sequence reads: CASSPPENEQFF. For the CDR3, the DNA is TGTGCCAGCAGCCCCCCTGAAAATGAGCAGTTCTTC.

The chain employs TRBV9 and TRBJ2-1, with unresolved D. This CDR3 has 16 residues. Trimming took 0 bases from V and 0 from J, leaving 10 bases between them. The V gene's germline CDR1 is SGDLS and CDR2 YYNGEE. CDR3 sequence: CASSVVPEDSYNEQFF. The CDR3 coding sequence is TGTGCCAGCAGCGTAGTGCCGGAAGACTCCTACAATGAGCAGTTCTTC. Filled out from reference TRBV9 and TRBJ2-1, the complete variable domain reads DSGVTQTPKHLITATGQRVTLRCSPRSGDLSVYWYQQSLDQGLQFLIQYYNGEERAKGNILERFSAQQFPDLHSELNLSSLELGDSALYFCASSVVPEDSYNEQFFGPGTRLTVL.

The rearrangement joins TRBV7-3 to TRBJ2-1; no reliable D call. This CDR3 is built from 15 residues. Germline CDR1 reads SGHTA; CDR2 reads FQGTGA. V was trimmed by 0 bases and J by 6 bases, leaving 12 bases between them. The CDR3 loop reads CASSLTWAPSNEQFF. The CDR3 nucleotides are TGTGCCAGCAGCTTAACGTGGGCTCCCAGCAATGAGCAGTTCTTC.

J is TRBJ2-7 and V is TRBV5-4; D may be TRBD1 or TRBD2 (5 bases each). The CDR3 sequence is 14 residues long. The germline CDR1 and CDR2 sequences are SGHNT and YYREEE (reference sequence). Trimming removed 2 bases at V and 2 bases at J, with 11 bases between. The CDR3 nucleotides read TGTGCCAGCAGCTTCCGGGGCTATACCTACGAGCAGTACTTC. Protein sequence: CASSFRGYTYEQYF.

The V gene is TRBV27, the J gene TRBJ2-3, with unresolved D. V lost 5 bases and J lost 6, with 6 bases in between. Germline V lookup: CDR1 MNHEY, CDR2 SMNVEV (reference sequence). This CDR3 spans 11 amino acids. The CDR3 protein is CASSDYDTQYF. The CDR3 DNA reads TGTGCCAGCAGTGATTACGATACGCAGTATTTT.

The V call is TRBV15, the J call TRBJ2-1; 8 bases agree with TRBD2. J lost 5 bases, V lost 0 bases, and 9 bases had no gene match. This CDR3 region has 17 residues. The germline CDR1 and CDR2 sequences are LNHNV and YYDKDF (reference sequence). The CDR3 spells CATSRDRRAGDNNEQFF. Written as DNA, the CDR3 is TGTGCCACCAGCAGAGATCGCAGAGCGGGAGATAACAATGAGCAGTTCTTC. The full variable domain, its missing parts supplied by reference TRBV15 and TRBJ2-1, is DAMVIQNPRYQVTQFGKPVTLSCSQTLNHNVMYWYQQKSSQAPKLLFHYYDKDFNNEADTPDNFQSRRPNTSFCFLDIRSPGLGDTAMYLCATSRDRRAGDNNEQFFGPGTRLTVL.

V gene TRBV27 combines with J gene TRBJ2-3, with TRBD1 identical over 7 bases. V gave up 3 bases and J gave up 5 bases; unmatched junction bases: 11. Germline V gene data show CDR1 as MNHEY and CDR2 as SMNVEV (reference sequence). The CDR3 loop spans 16 amino acids. The DNA for the CDR3 is TGTGCCAGCAGTTTCACCTCGACAGGGATAAAAGATACGCAGTATTTT. Its protein is CASSFTSTGIKDTQYF.

The rearrangement uses TRBV2 and TRBJ1-5; possible D gene TRBD1, 6 bases. Trimming removed 1 base at V and 2 bases at J, with 18 bases between. Germline V gene data show CDR1 as SNHLY and CDR2 as FYNNEI. The CDR3 totals 18 residues. The CDR3 DNA reads as TGTGCCAGCAGTGAAGTAATGACAGGAGAAGAGGGCAATCAGCCCCAGCATTTT. Protein product: CASSEVMTGEEGNQPQHF.

This chain links TRBV11-1 with TRBJ2-6; 10 positions agree with TRBD1. Trimming cost V 0 bases and J 0 bases; bases outside gene matches: 11. This CDR3 comprises 21 residues. Germline-derived CDR1 and CDR2 are SGHAT and FQDESV (reference sequence). The CDR3 here is CASSLAFAGQGVSSGANVLTF. CDR3 in DNA: TGTGCCAGCAGCTTAGCGTTCGCTGGACAGGGGGTGTCCTCTGGGGCCAACGTCCTGACTTTC.

This clonotype turned up a few times. The chain joins TRBV11-2 to TRBJ2-7; D ambiguous. Germline CDR1 is SGHAT and CDR2 is FQNNGV. This CDR3 contains 12 residues. The ends were cut back, 0 bases at V and 5 bases at J, with 5 bases in the middle. The CDR3 here is CASSLDWNEQYF. The CDR3 DNA follows: TGTGCCAGCAGCTTAGATTGGAACGAGCAGTACTTC.

The chain has TRBV11-2 and TRBJ2-7, with 8 bases aligning to TRBD2. Germline assignment: CDR1 SGHAT and CDR2 FQNNGV. There are 16 residues in the CDR3. With 6 bases clipped from V and 0 bases from J, the junction kept 10 bases outside the gene matches. CDR3 bases: TGTGCCAGCAGTCATGGTCGGGGGGGGAGCTCCTACGAGCAGTACTTC. This encodes CASSHGRGGSSYEQYF. Full variable domain (remainder filled in from reference TRBV11-2 and TRBJ2-7): EAGVAQSPRYKIIEKRQSVAFWCNPISGHATLYWYQQILGQGPKLLIQFQNNGVVDDSQLPKDRFSAERLKGVDSTLKIQPAKLEDSAVYLCASSHGRGGSSYEQYFGPGTRLTVT.

The rearrangement links TRBV28 to TRBJ2-5; 9 nucleotides match TRBD1. The CDR3 contains 16 residues. Germline V CDR1 and CDR2: MDHEN, SYDVKM. Trimming removed 6 bases from V and 0 bases from J; junction bases left unmatched: 8. The CDR3 reads CASRGFRDRDQETQYF. CDR3 sequence (DNA): TGTGCCAGCAGGGGCTTCCGGGACAGGGACCAAGAGACCCAGTACTTC.